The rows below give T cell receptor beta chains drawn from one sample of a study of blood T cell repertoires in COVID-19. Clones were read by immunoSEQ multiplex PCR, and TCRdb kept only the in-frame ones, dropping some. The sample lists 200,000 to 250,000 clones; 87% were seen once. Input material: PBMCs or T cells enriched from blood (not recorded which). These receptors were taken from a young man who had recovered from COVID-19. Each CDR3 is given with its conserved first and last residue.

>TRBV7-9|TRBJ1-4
CASSPLTLGLSTNEKLFF
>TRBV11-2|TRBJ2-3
CASSTRDTQYF
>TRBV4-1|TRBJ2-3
CASSQLQGSDTQYF
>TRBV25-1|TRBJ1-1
CASSEFKQGLGNTEAFF
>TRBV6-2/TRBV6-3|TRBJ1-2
CASSYLGAAVGYTF
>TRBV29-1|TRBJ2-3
CSVESFSTDTQYF
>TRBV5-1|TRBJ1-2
CASSSVQVVQGHPKPHGYTF
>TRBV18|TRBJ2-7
CASSLEPAWEQYF
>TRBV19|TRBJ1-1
CASSRDRERSFF
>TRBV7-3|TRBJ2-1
CASSLGQALKDEQFF
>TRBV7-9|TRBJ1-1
CASRYGGVANTEAFF
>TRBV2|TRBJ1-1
CASSGYSGTEAFF
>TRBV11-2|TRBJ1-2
CASSLGRFYGYTF
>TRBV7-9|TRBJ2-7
CASSLSSYEQYF
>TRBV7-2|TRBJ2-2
CASSPTGANTGELFF
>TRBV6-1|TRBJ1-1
CASSEAGGMNTEAFF
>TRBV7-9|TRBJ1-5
CASSGTGGRQPQHF
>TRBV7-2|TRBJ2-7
CASSLYREPGYEQYF
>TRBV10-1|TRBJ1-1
CASSSADRADTEAFF
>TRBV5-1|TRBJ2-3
CASSPGTVSTDTQYF